These 22 T cell receptor beta chains were all obtained from the same sample, sequenced in a study of shared clonotypes between healthy human individuals. The table came from immunoSEQ multiplex PCR; TCRdb's copy has only in-frame clones and leaves some out. The data hold some 2,000,000 clones, with around 95% observed a single time. The sequencing sample was made of naive CD4+ T cells sorted from blood. Subset meaning: CD45RA+ positively selected. The receptors shown here come from a man in his late teens or twenties in good health.

The genes are TRBV15 and TRBJ2-2; 8 positions agree with TRBD2. CDR1 is LNHNV and CDR2 is YYDKDF in the germline V gene (reference sequence). J lost 6 bases, V lost 2 bases, and 8 bases had no gene match. The CDR3 has 16 residues. The CDR3 loop reads CATSRRGTSGAGELFF. Written as DNA, the CDR3 is TGTGCCACCAGCAGACGGGGGACTAGTGGTGCCGGGGAGCTGTTTTTT.

This clone appeared once. In the same sample, other DNA sequences code for this CDR3. The chain carries TRBV6-5 and TRBJ2-2; D gene uncertain. V was pared by 2 bases and J by 4 bases, with 8 bases between. The CDR3 has 14 residues. Germline-derived CDR1 and CDR2 are MNHEY and SVGAGI. Here the CDR3 DNA reads TGTGCCAGCAGTTACCAGAGACTCACCGGGGAGCTGTTTTTT. The encoded protein is CASSYQRLTGELFF.

The genes are TRBV6-5 and TRBJ1-2; D gene unclear. V was cut by 10 bases and J by 2 bases, with 11 bases left in between. CDR1 MNHEY and CDR2 SVGAGI come from the germline V gene. This CDR3 is 12 amino acids long. CDR3 sequence: CATSRPNYGYTF. CDR3 coding DNA: TGTGCCACTTCGAGACCGAACTATGGCTACACCTTC.

This chain links TRBV5-4 with TRBJ1-4, with 9 bases lining up with TRBD1. V shed 4 bases, J shed 7 bases, and the junction held 8 bases outside the gene matches. Germline-derived CDR1 and CDR2 are SGHNT and YYREEE (reference sequence). The CDR3 sequence is 15 residues long. In DNA form, the CDR3 reads TGTGCCAGCAGCAAAAATACAGGGGGCGGTGAAAAACTGTTTTTT. Residues: CASSKNTGGGEKLFF.

This clone was found once. This chain links TRBV19 with TRBJ2-7; 12 nucleotides line up with TRBD2. V shed 10 bases and J 7 bases; nucleotides not matched to a gene: 8. There are 13 residues in the CDR3. Germline V gene data show CDR1 as LNHDA and CDR2 as SQIVND (reference sequence). The DNA for the CDR3 is TGTGCCACAGGACTAGCGGGATCGGGTGAGCAGTACTTC. Protein product: CATGLAGSGEQYF.

In nucleotides, the CDR3 is TGTGCCGCCACTGGCAGCCCTTATGGCTACACCTTC. This encodes CAATGSPYGYTF. The V and J genes are TRBV30 and TRBJ1-2, with no clear D. Trimming removed 8 bases at V and 5 bases at J, with 15 bases between. Germline lookup yields CDR1 GTSNPN and CDR2 SVGIG (reference sequence). The CDR3 is made up of 12 amino acids.

The rearrangement uses TRBV6-6 and TRBJ2-7, with D possibly TRBD1 on 5 matching bases. Trimming shortened V by 2 bases and J by 4 bases, and 15 bases separated the two germline ends. Per germline, CDR1 MNHNY and CDR2 SVGAGI (reference sequence). This CDR3 contains 15 residues. The CDR3 loop reads CASSYPTLDSYEQYF. CDR3 bases: TGTGCCAGCAGTTACCCAACACTTGACAGTTACGAGCAGTACTTC.

This chain uses TRBV7-2 with TRBJ2-3; TRBD1 aligns across 7 bases. Germline V gene data show CDR1 as SGHTA and CDR2 as FQGNSA. Trimming removed 0 bases from V and 5 bases from J; junction bases left unmatched: 5. The CDR3 is 15 amino acids. The CDR3 coding sequence is TGTGCCAGCAGCTTAGCAAACAGGGGATTAGATACGCAGTATTTT. It specifies CASSLANRGLDTQYF.

The chain carries TRBV9 and TRBJ2-1; the match to TRBD2 covers 7 bases. The CDR3 runs to 15 residues. Trimming cost V 0 bases and J 6 bases; bases outside gene matches: 6. Germline assignment: CDR1 SGDLS and CDR2 YYNGEE. For the CDR3, the DNA is TGTGCCAGCAGCGTAGATCTAGCGGAACCCAATGAGCAGTTCTTC. It encodes CASSVDLAEPNEQFF.

CDR3 protein: CASSEGYTGELFF. The CDR3 DNA sequence: TGCGCCAGCAGCGAGGGGTACACCGGGGAGCTGTTTTTT. V gene TRBV10-2 combines with J gene TRBJ2-2; D is perhaps TRBD1 or TRBD2 (5 bases each). The CDR3 contains 13 residues. Germline V gene sequence: CDR1 WSHSY, CDR2 SAAADI. V shed 6 bases and J shed 3 bases, with 8 bases lying between them.

J is TRBJ2-7 and V is TRBV19, with 9 positions matching TRBD2. With 7 bases clipped from V and 1 base from J, the junction kept 5 bases outside the gene matches. Germline CDR1 and CDR2: LNHDA and SQIVND (reference sequence). The CDR3 runs 14 residues. The CDR3: CASNPGLASYEQYF. As DNA, the CDR3 is TGTGCCAGTAACCCGGGACTAGCATCCTACGAGCAGTACTTC.

This clone was observed a single time. The chain is built from TRBV6-4 and TRBJ1-5; 8 nucleotides match TRBD1. V was pared by 9 bases and J by 2 bases, with 6 bases of the junction left unmatched. CDR3 length: 14 residues. The germline CDR1 and CDR2 sequences are MRHNA and SNTAGT. The CDR3 DNA follows: TGTGCCAGGAATTCAGGGGGCGGCAATCAGCCCCAGCATTTT. Its protein is CARNSGGGNQPQHF.

J is TRBJ2-3 and V is TRBV7-9; unclear D gene. V gave up 6 bases and J gave up 5 bases, with 6 bases separating them. This CDR3 comprises 11 residues. Germline CDR1 and CDR2: SEHNR and FQNEAQ (reference sequence). CDR3 DNA: TGTGCCAGCAGTCCCGTAGATACGCAGTATTTT. Protein: CASSPVDTQYF.

The rearrangement joins TRBV10-3 to TRBJ2-7, with a weak D call TRBD1 (7 bases). Germline-derived CDR1 and CDR2 are ENHRY and SYGVKD. CDR3 length equals 14 residues. V lost 6 bases and J lost 3, with 15 bases in between. CDR3 nucleotides: TGTGCCATCAGCGCGAGACAGGGAGGCTACGAGCAGTACTTC. Encoded protein: CAISARQGGYEQYF.

The chain joins TRBV15 to TRBJ2-7, with 16 bases fitting TRBD2. CDR1 is LNHNV, CDR2 YYDKDF, per germline (reference sequence). After removal of 0 bases from V and 4 bases from J, the junction contained 6 bases not matched to a gene. This CDR3 spans 18 amino acids. In nucleotides, the CDR3 is TGTGCCACCAGCAGAGAGGGACTAGCGGGGGGGCGCCTTTACGAGCAGTACTTC. It encodes CATSREGLAGGRLYEQYF.

This chain uses TRBV6-5 with TRBJ1-2; 7 bases agree with TRBD1. The germline gives CDR1 MNHEY, CDR2 SVGAGI. The CDR3 has 13 residues. Germline trimming cut 6 bases from V and 3 bases from J; bases unmatched to any gene: 4. CDR3 sequence reads: CASSQGVDYGYTF. DNA for the CDR3: TGTGCCAGCAGCCAGGGGGTAGACTATGGCTACACCTTC.

V usage is TRBV18 and J usage is TRBJ2-7, with D hard to call. This CDR3 spans 14 amino acids. Germline assignment: CDR1 KGHSH and CDR2 LQKENI. Trimming left V 1 base short and J 2 bases short, with 9 bases between. As DNA, the CDR3 is TGTGCCAGCTCACCACGGACGAGAACCTACGAGCAGTACTTC. Amino acid sequence: CASSPRTRTYEQYF.

This clone was found once. The gene calls are TRBV6-5 and TRBJ1-5; D gene uncertain. V lost 6 bases to trimming and J lost 0 bases, with 6 bases between them. The CDR3 length is 13 residues. CDR1 and CDR2 (germline): MNHEY, SVGAGI. CDR3 loop: CASRIGSNQPQHF. The CDR3 DNA is TGTGCCAGCAGGATCGGTAGCAATCAGCCCCAGCATTTT.

In this sample, this clone turned up a few times. The same CDR3 also results from other DNA sequences found in this sample. The chain links TRBV5-1 to TRBJ2-3, with a weak D call TRBD1 (5 bases). Trimming pared 0 bases from V and 0 bases from J, leaving 8 bases between. From germline, CDR1 is SGHRS and CDR2 YFSETQ. This CDR3 comprises 15 residues. The CDR3 nucleotides are TGCGCCAGCAGCTTGGGACAGACTAGCACAGATACGCAGTATTTT. Its protein is CASSLGQTSTDTQYF.

This chain connects TRBV18 to TRBJ1-5; D gene unclear. V was cut by 3 bases and J by 0 bases, with 9 bases left in between. Germline lookup yields CDR1 KGHSH and CDR2 LQKENI. The CDR3 spans 15 residues. CDR3 sequence (DNA): TGTGCCAGCTCACCCGGAACGTCTAGCAATCAGCCCCAGCATTTT. Residues: CASSPGTSSNQPQHF.

The V call is TRBV19, the J call TRBJ1-5; the D is unclear. Looked up from germline, CDR1 is LNHDA and CDR2 is SQIVND (reference sequence). V shed 6 bases and J shed 5 bases, with 17 bases lying between them. The CDR3 is 15 residues long. The CDR3 DNA follows: TGTGCCAGTAGCTCCCTGGGGAGGGAAGATCAGCCCCAGCATTTT. It encodes CASSSLGREDQPQHF.

The chain joins TRBV2 to TRBJ2-1, with D maybe TRBD2 (6 bases). V was shortened by 4 bases and J by 7 bases, with 17 bases between the two germline ends. CDR3 length: 15 residues. The germline CDR1 and CDR2 sequences are SNHLY and FYNNEI. DNA for the CDR3: TGTGCCAGCAGTGGTCATAGCGGCACCTGGAATGAGCAGTTCTTC. This sequence encodes CASSGHSGTWNEQFF.